This is a list of T cell receptor beta chains from one sample in a study of PD-L1 blockade in urothelial cancer. Measured with immunoSEQ multiplex PCR; TCRdb has only the in-frame clones, and not every one. The sample lists 120,000 or so clones; roughly 88% were seen once. This specimen was PBMCs, taken around atezolizumab (anti-PD-L1) treatment. All receptors derive from a man aged 50-59 years with urothelial cancer. CDR3s include the opening cysteine and the closing phenylalanine or tryptophan. The D gene is left open where the match is weak. Size values are once, few and many counts, or a class for expanded clones, and some rows have none.

CDR3 DNA: TGTGCCAGCAGGAGGACTAACAATGAGCAGTTCTTC
CDR3 protein: CASRRTNNEQFF
V gene: TRBV27
J gene: TRBJ2-1
clone size: NA
D gene: NA

CDR3 DNA: TGTGCCAGCAGCCAGGCGGGCGGGCGCCAGCAGTACTTC
CDR3 protein: CASSQAGGRQQYF
V gene: TRBV7-9
J gene: TRBJ2-7
clone size: NA
D gene: NA

CDR3 DNA: TGTGCCAGCAGCTTAGGACTAGCGGGAGTTTGGGCAGATACGCAGTATTTT
CDR3 protein: CASSLGLAGVWADTQYF
V gene: TRBV7-3
J gene: TRBJ2-3
clone size: NA
D gene: TRBD2

CDR3 DNA: TGTGCCAGTAGCCCAGGGGCAATACCCCATTCACCCCTCCACTTT
CDR3 protein: CASSPGAIPHSPLHF
V gene: TRBV19
J gene: TRBJ1-6
clone size: many
D gene: NA

CDR3 DNA: TGTGCCAGCAGTGGACAGGGTTACACCATATATTTT
CDR3 protein: CASSGQGYTIYF
V gene: TRBV2
J gene: TRBJ1-3
clone size: NA
D gene: TRBD1

CDR3 DNA: TGTGCCAGCAGCCGGACTAGCGGGAGGGCCAGTTTGAGGGAGACCCAGTACTTC
CDR3 protein: CASSRTSGRASLRETQYF
V gene: TRBV9
J gene: TRBJ2-5
clone size: NA
D gene: TRBD2

CDR3 DNA: TGTGCCAGCAGCCAAGGCAGGGTGGTTGCGAACACCGGGGAGCTGTTTTTT
CDR3 protein: CASSQGRVVANTGELFF
V gene: TRBV14
J gene: TRBJ2-2
clone size: NA
D gene: NA

CDR3 DNA: TGTGCCAACCAAAGGACGGGGGTTAGTCAGCCCCAGCATTTT
CDR3 protein: CANQRTGVSQPQHF
V gene: TRBV28
J gene: TRBJ1-5
clone size: few
D gene: NA

CDR3 DNA: TGTGCCAGCAGTCGGTTACAGGGGGTCACCGGGGAGCTGTTTTTT
CDR3 protein: CASSRLQGVTGELFF
V gene: TRBV27
J gene: TRBJ2-2
clone size: NA
D gene: TRBD1

CDR3 DNA: TGTGCCAGCAGTTCAGGACAAAATCAGCCCCAGCATTTT
CDR3 protein: CASSSGQNQPQHF
V gene: TRBV28
J gene: TRBJ1-5
clone size: NA
D gene: NA

CDR3 DNA: TGTGCCAGCAGCTCCTTTTTGAGCGGGAGCTCAGATACGCAGTATTTT
CDR3 protein: CASSSFLSGSSDTQYF
V gene: TRBV7-6
J gene: TRBJ2-3
clone size: few
D gene: TRBD2

CDR3 DNA: TGTGCCAGCAGAACAGGGTCCAATCAGCCCCAGCATTTT
CDR3 protein: CASRTGSNQPQHF
V gene: TRBV28
J gene: TRBJ1-5
clone size: NA
D gene: NA

CDR3 DNA: TGTGCCAGCAGTTACTCACAGGATATGCATAACGAGCAGTACTTC
CDR3 protein: CASSYSQDMHNEQYF
V gene: TRBV6-5
J gene: TRBJ2-7
clone size: few
D gene: NA

CDR3 DNA: TGTGCCAGCAGCCCCCCGGCGGGGACTAGTCATGAGCAGTTCTTC
CDR3 protein: CASSPPAGTSHEQFF
V gene: TRBV9
J gene: TRBJ2-1
clone size: NA
D gene: TRBD2

CDR3 DNA: TGTGCCAGCAGCTTAGGTGCAGGGCTGGATGGAAACACCATATATTTT
CDR3 protein: CASSLGAGLDGNTIYF
V gene: TRBV7-9
J gene: TRBJ1-3
clone size: few
D gene: NA

CDR3 DNA: TGTGCCATCAGTGCGGGACAGGGCCTTGGAAACACCATATATTTT
CDR3 protein: CAISAGQGLGNTIYF
V gene: TRBV10-3
J gene: TRBJ1-3
clone size: NA
D gene: TRBD1

CDR3 DNA: TGCGCCAGCAGCCAAGGGCGGGGTGACATGAGCTACGAGCAGTACTTC
CDR3 protein: CASSQGRGDMSYEQYF
V gene: TRBV4-1
J gene: TRBJ2-7
clone size: NA
D gene: NA

CDR3 DNA: TGTGCCTGGAGGGCTACGGGGAGAGGGACCCAGTACTTC
CDR3 protein: CAWRATGRGTQYF
V gene: TRBV30
J gene: TRBJ2-5
clone size: NA
D gene: NA

CDR3 DNA: TGCGCCAGCAGCTTGGCCCCGGCGGGACCCACAGATACGCAGTATTTT
CDR3 protein: CASSLAPAGPTDTQYF
V gene: TRBV5-1
J gene: TRBJ2-3
clone size: NA
D gene: NA

CDR3 DNA: TGTGCCAGCAGTGAGGCAGACTACGAGCAGTACTTC
CDR3 protein: CASSEADYEQYF
V gene: TRBV6-1
J gene: TRBJ2-7
clone size: NA
D gene: NA

CDR3 DNA: TGCAGCGTTGAGGGCCAGGGGGCAGTCTATGGCTACACCTTC
CDR3 protein: CSVEGQGAVYGYTF
V gene: TRBV29-1
J gene: TRBJ1-2
clone size: NA
D gene: TRBD1

CDR3 DNA: TGTGCCAGCAGTTTGGTTTTGGGGTCGGGGGACACTGAAGCTTTCTTT
CDR3 protein: CASSLVLGSGDTEAFF
V gene: TRBV28
J gene: TRBJ1-1
clone size: NA
D gene: NA

CDR3 DNA: TGCGCCAGCAGCTTGTCAGGGGGAGATAATTCACCCCTCCACTTT
CDR3 protein: CASSLSGGDNSPLHF
V gene: TRBV5-1
J gene: TRBJ1-6
clone size: NA
D gene: TRBD1

CDR3 DNA: TGTGCCAGCAGCGCCAGGGTAGACTATGGCTACACCTTC
CDR3 protein: CASSARVDYGYTF
V gene: TRBV5-4
J gene: TRBJ1-2
clone size: NA
D gene: NA

CDR3 DNA: TGTGCCAGCAGTAGACAGGGTTTATGGAACACTGAAGCTTTCTTT
CDR3 protein: CASSRQGLWNTEAFF
V gene: TRBV6-5
J gene: TRBJ1-1
clone size: NA
D gene: TRBD1

CDR3 DNA: TGTGCCAGCAGCTTGGCGGCCGAGCGCCAAGAGACCCAGTACTTC
CDR3 protein: CASSLAAERQETQYF
V gene: TRBV7-2
J gene: TRBJ2-5
clone size: NA
D gene: NA

CDR3 DNA: TGTGCCAGCAGCCCCTGCTCGCCCCTACTTTCCAGCACAGATACGCAGTATTTT
CDR3 protein: CASSPCSPLLSSTDTQYF
V gene: TRBV7-3
J gene: TRBJ2-3
clone size: NA
D gene: NA

CDR3 DNA: TGTGCCAGCAGCCCAATAACTAGCGGGAGGTACGAGCAGTACTTC
CDR3 protein: CASSPITSGRYEQYF
V gene: TRBV13
J gene: TRBJ2-7
clone size: NA
D gene: TRBD2

CDR3 DNA: TGCGCCAGCAGCTTGCGGCAGACGGGTGAAGCTTTCTTT
CDR3 protein: CASSLRQTGEAFF
V gene: TRBV5-1
J gene: TRBJ1-1
clone size: NA
D gene: NA

CDR3 DNA: TGTGCTAGTGGTTTGGGACAGGGGGCCAATGAGCAGTTCTTC
CDR3 protein: CASGLGQGANEQFF
V gene: TRBV12-5
J gene: TRBJ2-1
clone size: NA
D gene: TRBD1

CDR3 DNA: TGTGCCAGCAGTGAGTGGGTAGCGGGAGATGAGCAGTTCTTC
CDR3 protein: CASSEWVAGDEQFF
V gene: TRBV2
J gene: TRBJ2-1
clone size: large
D gene: TRBD2

CDR3 DNA: TGTGCCAGCAGCCCTCAGGCGGGACGGATCAATCAGCCCCAGCATTTT
CDR3 protein: CASSPQAGRINQPQHF
V gene: TRBV7-8
J gene: TRBJ1-5
clone size: few
D gene: NA

CDR3 DNA: TGTGCCAGCAGTTTCCGGGACAGTTCAGTTCCCGGGGAGCTGTTTTTT
CDR3 protein: CASSFRDSSVPGELFF
V gene: TRBV28
J gene: TRBJ2-2
clone size: NA
D gene: TRBD1

CDR3 DNA: TGTGCCAGCAGGCTAGACGGCTACAATGAGCAGTTCTTC
CDR3 protein: CASRLDGYNEQFF
V gene: TRBV2
J gene: TRBJ2-1
clone size: NA
D gene: NA

CDR3 DNA: TGTGCCAGCAGTGGATCCGGTGAGAGCCAGTTTGGGGCATATGGCTACACCTTC
CDR3 protein: CASSGSGESQFGAYGYTF
V gene: TRBV25-1
J gene: TRBJ1-2
clone size: NA
D gene: NA

CDR3 DNA: TGTGCCAGTTCCAGGGATAGCAATCAGCCCCAGCATTTT
CDR3 protein: CASSRDSNQPQHF
V gene: TRBV28
J gene: TRBJ1-5
clone size: NA
D gene: NA

CDR3 DNA: TGTGCCAGCGATAACACAGTTCGCTTTGGCTACGAGCAGTACTTC
CDR3 protein: CASDNTVRFGYEQYF
V gene: TRBV25-1
J gene: TRBJ2-7
clone size: NA
D gene: NA

CDR3 DNA: TGTGCCAGCAGCGAGGACAGGGTTTATCAGCCCCAGCATTTT
CDR3 protein: CASSEDRVYQPQHF
V gene: TRBV5-6
J gene: TRBJ1-5
clone size: NA
D gene: TRBD1

CDR3 DNA: TGTGCCAGCAGTCACAGGGCGAACACTGAAGCTTTCTTT
CDR3 protein: CASSHRANTEAFF
V gene: TRBV6-5
J gene: TRBJ1-1
clone size: NA
D gene: NA

CDR3 DNA: TGCAGCGTGTTAGGACTAGCGGGAGTCAATGAGCAGTTCTTC
CDR3 protein: CSVLGLAGVNEQFF
V gene: TRBV29-1
J gene: TRBJ2-1
clone size: NA
D gene: TRBD2

CDR3 DNA: TGTGCCAGCAGCCCCGAGGGCGGGAACACCGGGGAGCTGTTTTTT
CDR3 protein: CASSPEGGNTGELFF
V gene: TRBV6-1
J gene: TRBJ2-2
clone size: NA
D gene: NA

CDR3 DNA: TGTGCCAGCTCGCCAGGACAGGGGGCGTGGGAGCAGTACTTC
CDR3 protein: CASSPGQGAWEQYF
V gene: TRBV18
J gene: TRBJ2-7
clone size: NA
D gene: TRBD1

CDR3 DNA: TGTGCCAGCAGCGCCGGCGGACAGGCCGCGGGCTACACCTTC
CDR3 protein: CASSAGGQAAGYTF
V gene: TRBV7-9
J gene: TRBJ1-2
clone size: once
D gene: TRBD1

CDR3 DNA: TGTGCCAGCAGGCGGGCAGGGGAAGGTTCACCCCTCCACTTT
CDR3 protein: CASRRAGEGSPLHF
V gene: TRBV2
J gene: TRBJ1-6
clone size: few
D gene: NA

CDR3 DNA: TGTGCCAGCAGGGACCGGGACTACCTCACAGATACGCAGTATTTT
CDR3 protein: CASRDRDYLTDTQYF
V gene: TRBV19
J gene: TRBJ2-3
clone size: NA
D gene: TRBD2

CDR3 DNA: TGTGCCAGCAGCCAGAACCTCGGGGAGGGATCACCCCTCCACTTT
CDR3 protein: CASSQNLGEGSPLHF
V gene: TRBV5-5
J gene: TRBJ1-6
clone size: NA
D gene: NA

CDR3 DNA: TGCGCCAGCAGCCCCGGACAGGGGGCCTTAAACTATGGCTACACCTTC
CDR3 protein: CASSPGQGALNYGYTF
V gene: TRBV5-1
J gene: TRBJ1-2
clone size: few
D gene: TRBD1

CDR3 DNA: TGTGCCAGTAGTGCGGACAGTTTGAACAATCAGCCCCAGCATTTT
CDR3 protein: CASSADSLNNQPQHF
V gene: TRBV19
J gene: TRBJ1-5
clone size: NA
D gene: NA

CDR3 DNA: TGTGCCAGCAGCATCGGACAGGGGGTTGACAATGAGCAGTTCTTC
CDR3 protein: CASSIGQGVDNEQFF
V gene: TRBV9
J gene: TRBJ2-1
clone size: NA
D gene: TRBD1

CDR3 DNA: TGTGCCAGCTCACCACCGGGCATGCCGACCTACAATGAGCAGTTCTTC
CDR3 protein: CASSPPGMPTYNEQFF
V gene: TRBV18
J gene: TRBJ2-1
clone size: NA
D gene: NA

CDR3 DNA: TGTGCCAGCTCACCGACACGGACTAGCGGGAACTCCTACGAGCAGTACTTC
CDR3 protein: CASSPTRTSGNSYEQYF
V gene: TRBV18
J gene: TRBJ2-7
clone size: NA
D gene: TRBD2

CDR3 DNA: TGTGCCAGCCTTACCGGGACAGGCCATGAAAAACTGTTTTTT
CDR3 protein: CASLTGTGHEKLFF
V gene: TRBV28
J gene: TRBJ1-4
clone size: NA
D gene: TRBD1

CDR3 DNA: TGCGCCAGCAGGGCAGGGGGGAATGAAAAACTGTTTTTT
CDR3 protein: CASRAGGNEKLFF
V gene: TRBV5-1
J gene: TRBJ1-4
clone size: NA
D gene: TRBD1

CDR3 DNA: TGTGCCAGCAGCCCTTGGGCGGGAGTGGTCTACAATGAGCAGTTCTTC
CDR3 protein: CASSPWAGVVYNEQFF
V gene: TRBV28
J gene: TRBJ2-1
clone size: NA
D gene: TRBD2

CDR3 DNA: TGTGCCAGCAGCTTAGATCTTGAGACAGGGGGCCGCTATGGCTACACCTTC
CDR3 protein: CASSLDLETGGRYGYTF
V gene: TRBV11-2
J gene: TRBJ1-2
clone size: NA
D gene: TRBD1

CDR3 DNA: TGTGCCAGCAGCTTAGGAGCGGGAGGGCCTTACAATGAGCAGTTCTTC
CDR3 protein: CASSLGAGGPYNEQFF
V gene: TRBV11-1
J gene: TRBJ2-1
clone size: NA
D gene: TRBD2